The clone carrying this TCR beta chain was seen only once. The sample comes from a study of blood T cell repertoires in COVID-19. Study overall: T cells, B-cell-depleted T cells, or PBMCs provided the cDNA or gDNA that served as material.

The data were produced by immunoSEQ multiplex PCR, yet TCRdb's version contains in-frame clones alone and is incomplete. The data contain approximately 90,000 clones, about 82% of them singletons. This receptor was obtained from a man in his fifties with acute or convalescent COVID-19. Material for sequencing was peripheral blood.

The CDR3 DNA sequence: TGTGCCAGCAGCCAAACGGGACAGGGGGCGCGACCCTCCGAGCAGTACTTC. It is translated as CASSQTGQGARPSEQYF. This chain connects TRBV14 to TRBJ2-7; 12 bases are a match to TRBD1. The CDR3 loop spans 17 amino acids. CDR1 is SGHDN, CDR2 FVKESK, per germline. After removal of 2 bases from V and 6 bases from J, the junction contained 11 bases not matched to a gene.